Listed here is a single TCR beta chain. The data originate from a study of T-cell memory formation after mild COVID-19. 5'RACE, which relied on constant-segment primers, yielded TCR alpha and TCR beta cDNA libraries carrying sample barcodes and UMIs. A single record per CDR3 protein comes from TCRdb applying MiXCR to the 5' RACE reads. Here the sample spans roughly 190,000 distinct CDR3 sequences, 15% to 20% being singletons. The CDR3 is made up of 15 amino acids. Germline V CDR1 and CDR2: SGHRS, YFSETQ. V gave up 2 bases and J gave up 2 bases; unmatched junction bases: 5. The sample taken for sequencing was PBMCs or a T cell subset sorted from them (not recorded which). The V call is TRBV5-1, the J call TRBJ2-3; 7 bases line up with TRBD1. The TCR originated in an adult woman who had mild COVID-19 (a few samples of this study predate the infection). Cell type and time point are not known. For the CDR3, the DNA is TGCGCCAGCAGCTTCGGACAGGTTTACACAGATACGCAGTATTTT. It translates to CASSFGQVYTDTQYF.